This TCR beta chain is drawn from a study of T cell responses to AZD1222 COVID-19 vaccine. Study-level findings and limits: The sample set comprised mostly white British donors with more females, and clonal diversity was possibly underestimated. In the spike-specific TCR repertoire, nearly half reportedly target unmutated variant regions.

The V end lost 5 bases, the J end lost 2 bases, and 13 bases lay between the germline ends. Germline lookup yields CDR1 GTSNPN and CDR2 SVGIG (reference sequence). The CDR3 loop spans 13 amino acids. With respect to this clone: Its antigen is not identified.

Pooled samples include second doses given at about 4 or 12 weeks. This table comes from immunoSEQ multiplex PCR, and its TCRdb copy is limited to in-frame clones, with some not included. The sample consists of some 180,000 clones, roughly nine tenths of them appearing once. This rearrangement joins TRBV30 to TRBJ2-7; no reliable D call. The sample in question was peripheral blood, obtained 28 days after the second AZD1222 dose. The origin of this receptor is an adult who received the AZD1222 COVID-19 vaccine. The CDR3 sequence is CAWQVAATYEQYF. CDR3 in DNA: TGTGCCTGGCAGGTGGCAGCCACCTACGAGCAGTACTTC.